Listed below are T cell receptor beta chains from one sample, sequenced in a study of shared clonotypes between healthy human individuals. This table comes from immunoSEQ multiplex PCR, and its TCRdb copy is limited to in-frame clones, with some not included. The profile covers about 2 million clones, with about 95% appearing a single time and approximately 1.2% taken by the ten largest. Sequenced: naive CD8+ T cells sorted from blood. Receptors were obtained from a man between 18 and 35 years old in good health. Each CDR3 is given with its conserved first and last residue. Each record gives: V gene, D gene, J gene, clone size, CDR3 DNA, CDR3 protein. D genes are given only for firm matches. Clone size is stated in some rows and not others, as once, few, many or a class when expanded.

TRBV28	-	TRBJ1-2	-	TGTGCCAGCAGTTTAGTGGGTGGATGGCCTAACTATGGCTACACCTTC	CASSLVGGWPNYGYTF
TRBV5-6	TRBD1	TRBJ1-5	-	TGTGCCAGCAGCTTGGGACAGGGCTGGAGCAATCAGCCCCAGCATTTT	CASSLGQGWSNQPQHF
TRBV5-6	-	TRBJ2-7	-	TGTGCCAGCAGCTCTGGGCGGGGGCTGCCCTCCTACGAGCAGTACTTC	CASSSGRGLPSYEQYF
TRBV19	TRBD1	TRBJ1-2	-	TGTGCCAGTAGTATTCTAGGGGGCAGTCTCGGCTACACCTTC	CASSILGGSLGYTF
TRBV27	TRBD2	TRBJ2-5	-	TGTGCCAGCAGTTTAGGACTAGCGGTTTCAGAGACCCAGTACTTC	CASSLGLAVSETQYF
TRBV4-2	TRBD1	TRBJ1-2	-	TGTGCCAGCAGCCAAGACCCAGGGGGCGCGCCTGGCTACACCTTC	CASSQDPGGAPGYTF
TRBV6-5	-	TRBJ2-3	-	TGTGCCAGCAGTTACTTTCCGGACCCTAGCACAGATACGCAGTATTTT	CASSYFPDPSTDTQYF
TRBV27	-	TRBJ1-1	-	TGTGCCAGCAGTTTATTAGGGACCAACACTGAAGCTTTCTTT	CASSLLGTNTEAFF
TRBV5-5	TRBD2	TRBJ2-7	once	TGTGCCAGCAGGGACAGGACGCGGACTAGCGGGGGCTCCTACGAGCAGTACTTC	CASRDRTRTSGGSYEQYF
TRBV6-5	TRBD1	TRBJ2-7	once	TGTGCCAGCAGTTACCCAGACAGGGGGTCCGACGAGCAGTACTTC	CASSYPDRGSDEQYF
TRBV27	TRBD2	TRBJ2-3	once	TGTGCCAGCAGTTTTTATTCGGGAGGGCTTGATACGCAGTATTTT	CASSFYSGGLDTQYF
TRBV9	-	TRBJ2-1	-	TGTGCCAGCAGCGTAGTCGATCCGGGAGAGGGATTTAGTGAGCAGTTCTTC	CASSVVDPGEGFSEQFF
TRBV30	-	TRBJ2-1	-	TGTGCCTGGAGTGCATGGGACGGCAATGAGCAGTTCTTC	CAWSAWDGNEQFF
TRBV4-1	TRBD1	TRBJ2-7	-	TGCGCCAGCAGCGCCAGGACAGGGTTGGACGAGCAGTACTTC	CASSARTGLDEQYF
TRBV11-3	TRBD2	TRBJ2-5	-	TGTGCCAGCAGTTCTGGACTAGCGGGAGGCCAAGAGACCCAGTACTTC	CASSSGLAGGQETQYF
TRBV5-1	TRBD1	TRBJ2-3	-	TGCGCCAGCAGCCCCGATCCCGGGACAGGCGAGTTGGATACGCAGTATTTT	CASSPDPGTGELDTQYF
TRBV6-5	TRBD1	TRBJ1-1	-	TGTGCCAGCAGTCCCGGACAGGGGAACACTGAAGCTTTCTTT	CASSPGQGNTEAFF
TRBV10-2	-	TRBJ2-1	-	TGCGCCAGCAGTGAGTCTCCGGACAATGAGCAGTTCTTC	CASSESPDNEQFF
TRBV6-5	-	TRBJ2-7	-	TGTGCCAGCAGTTACATTGACAGGCCGGACTACGAGCAGTACTTC	CASSYIDRPDYEQYF
TRBV5-1	-	TRBJ1-1	-	TGCGCCAGCAGCTTCGGCAACACTGAAGCTTTCTTT	CASSFGNTEAFF
TRBV25-1	-	TRBJ1-6	-	TGTGCCAGCAATAGTCAGAATTCACCCCTCCACTTT	CASNSQNSPLHF
TRBV7-9	TRBD2	TRBJ2-3	-	TGTGCCAGCAGCTCCCCTCCGACTACTAGCGGGAGGGCAGATACGCAGTATTTT	CASSSPPTTSGRADTQYF
TRBV30	TRBD2	TRBJ2-1	-	TGTGCCTGGAGGCTAGCGGGAGTCAATGAGCAGTTCTTC	CAWRLAGVNEQFF
TRBV9	TRBD1	TRBJ1-2	few	TGTGCCAGCACCGGGGACAGGGAGTGGGGCTACACCTTC	CASTGDREWGYTF
TRBV30	TRBD2	TRBJ2-3	-	TGTGCCTGGAGTGTAGGCAGCGGGGGGGCAGATACGCAGTATTTT	CAWSVGSGGADTQYF
TRBV7-9	TRBD1	TRBJ2-7	once	TGTGCCAGCAGCTCGGACAGGGACCCTGCCTACGAGCAGTACTTC	CASSSDRDPAYEQYF
TRBV10-3	TRBD2	TRBJ2-3	-	TGTGCCATCAGTGTCTCCGCTAGCGGGGAATACACAGATACGCAGTATTTT	CAISVSASGEYTDTQYF
TRBV4-1	-	TRBJ2-5	-	TGCGCCAGCAGCCGAGTCGAAGCGGAGACCCAGTACTTC	CASSRVEAETQYF
TRBV29-1	-	TRBJ2-7	-	TGCAGCGTTCTAACTGGGGGGAACTACGAGCAGTACTTC	CSVLTGGNYEQYF
TRBV27	-	TRBJ2-7	-	TGTGCCAGCAGTTTAAGGGGGGCTGCCTACGAGCAGTACTTC	CASSLRGAAYEQYF
TRBV15	TRBD1	TRBJ1-4	-	TGTGCCACCAGCGAATTTACCGGGACAGGGTTAAAAAAACTGTTTTTT	CATSEFTGTGLKKLFF
TRBV6-1	-	TRBJ2-1	-	TGTGCCAGCAGTTCACAGGGTGCCTACAATGAGCAGTTCTTC	CASSSQGAYNEQFF
TRBV15	-	TRBJ2-7	-	TGTGCCACCAGCAAAGTTTATACGGACGAGCAGTACTTC	CATSKVYTDEQYF
TRBV21-1	-	TRBJ2-5	-	TGTGCCAACCCTGCGGGGGGGGGCCAGTACTTC	CANPAGGGQYF
TRBV29-1	-	TRBJ1-1	-	TGCAGCGTGGGCAACGAGAGGGGCAGGGAGGTTGAAGCTTTCTTT	CSVGNERGREVEAFF
TRBV6-1	-	TRBJ1-1	-	TGTGCCAGCAGTGTCAGATACACTGAAGCTTTCTTT	CASSVRYTEAFF
TRBV5-6	-	TRBJ1-4	-	TGTGCCAGCAGCTTGTCGGGAGGTGCGACTAATGAAAAACTGTTTTTT	CASSLSGGATNEKLFF
TRBV29-1	-	TRBJ1-2	-	TGCAGCGTCGTGGACTCCACTAACTATGGCTACACCTTC	CSVVDSTNYGYTF
TRBV27	TRBD1	TRBJ2-7	-	TGTGCCAGCAGTCCGGGACAGGGGGTTCAGCAGTACTTC	CASSPGQGVQQYF
TRBV6-4	TRBD1	TRBJ2-7	-	TGTGCCAGCAGGGGACGCGCCGGGACAGCGTACTACGAGCAGTACTTC	CASRGRAGTAYYEQYF